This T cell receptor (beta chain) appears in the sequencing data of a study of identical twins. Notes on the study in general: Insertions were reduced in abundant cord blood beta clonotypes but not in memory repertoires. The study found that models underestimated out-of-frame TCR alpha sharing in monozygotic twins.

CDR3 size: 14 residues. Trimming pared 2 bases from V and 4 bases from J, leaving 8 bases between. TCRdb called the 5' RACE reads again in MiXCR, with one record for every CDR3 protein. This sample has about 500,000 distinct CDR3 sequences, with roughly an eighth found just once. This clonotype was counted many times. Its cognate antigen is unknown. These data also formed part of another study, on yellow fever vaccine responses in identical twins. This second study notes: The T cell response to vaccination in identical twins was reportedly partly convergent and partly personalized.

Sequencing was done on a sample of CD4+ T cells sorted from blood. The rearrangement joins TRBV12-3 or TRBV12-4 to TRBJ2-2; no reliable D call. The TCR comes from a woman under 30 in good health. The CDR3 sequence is CASSLRATTGELFF. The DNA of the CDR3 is TGTGCCAGCAGTTTACGGGCTACCACCGGGGAGCTGTTTTTT.